Listed below are T cell receptor beta chains from one sample, sequenced in a study of CD8 T cells in Susac syndrome. TCRdb processed the immunoSEQ multiplex PCR reads anew with MiXCR; each CDR3 protein has one entry. Among approximately 130,000 distinct CDR3 sequences listed, more than 75% were seen once. Sequenced sample: CD8+ T cells from PBMCs. These TCRs come from a human donor with multiple sclerosis. CDR3s include the opening cysteine and the closing phenylalanine or tryptophan. A D gene is named only where the DNA matches it firmly. The size of a clone is reported for some rows only, either as once, few or many, or as a class for expanded clones.

d_gene: TRBD2; abundance: -; v_gene: TRBV12-3/TRBV12-4; j_gene: TRBJ2-7; CDR3aa: CASSLGGSRFYEQYF; CDR3nt: TGTGCCAGCAGCTTGGGGGGGAGTAGGTTTTACGAGCAGTACTTC
d_gene: -; abundance: -; v_gene: TRBV12-5; j_gene: TRBJ2-7; CDR3aa: CASGWTQETGTYEQYF; CDR3nt: TGTGCTAGTGGTTGGACCCAGGAGACGGGCACCTACGAGCAGTACTTC
d_gene: -; abundance: -; v_gene: TRBV4-3; j_gene: TRBJ2-1; CDR3aa: CASTPGPDRSSYNEQFF; CDR3nt: TGCGCCAGCACACCCGGGCCCGACAGGAGTTCATACAATGAGCAGTTCTTC
d_gene: -; abundance: -; v_gene: TRBV9; j_gene: TRBJ1-3; CDR3aa: CASSPGGADTIYF; CDR3nt: TGTGCCAGCTCCCCCGGGGGAGCGGACACCATATATTTT
d_gene: TRBD2; abundance: -; v_gene: TRBV20-1; j_gene: TRBJ2-3; CDR3aa: CSARGTSGTDTQYF; CDR3nt: TGCAGTGCTAGAGGTACTAGCGGCACAGATACGCAGTATTTT
d_gene: -; abundance: -; v_gene: TRBV29-1; j_gene: TRBJ2-1; CDR3aa: CSVPLGGLVNEQFF; CDR3nt: TGCAGCGTCCCACTTGGGGGTTTAGTCAATGAGCAGTTCTTC
d_gene: -; abundance: once; v_gene: TRBV13; j_gene: TRBJ2-2; CDR3aa: CASSPRRRGTGELFF; CDR3nt: TGTGCCAGCAGCCCCCGGAGGAGAGGGACCGGGGAGCTGTTTTTT
d_gene: -; abundance: -; v_gene: TRBV7-9; j_gene: TRBJ1-5; CDR3aa: CASSLPGVGQPQHF; CDR3nt: TGTGCCAGCAGCTTACCAGGGGTCGGTCAGCCCCAGCATTTT
d_gene: -; abundance: once; v_gene: TRBV5-6; j_gene: TRBJ1-3; CDR3aa: CASSFEVGGNTIYF; CDR3nt: TGTGCCAGCAGCTTCGAGGTTGGTGGAAACACCATATATTTT
d_gene: -; abundance: -; v_gene: TRBV29-1; j_gene: TRBJ2-1; CDR3aa: CSVEGGGHYNEQFF; CDR3nt: TGCAGCGTTGAGGGGGGGGGACACTACAATGAGCAGTTCTTC
d_gene: -; abundance: -; v_gene: TRBV29-1; j_gene: TRBJ2-1; CDR3aa: CSGQALYSNEQFF; CDR3nt: TGCAGCGGACAGGCCCTTTACTCCAATGAGCAGTTCTTC
d_gene: -; abundance: -; v_gene: TRBV7-9; j_gene: TRBJ1-2; CDR3aa: CASSLGLDTSSAF; CDR3nt: TGTGCCAGCAGCTTGGGGTTGGACACCTCATCTGCCTTC
d_gene: -; abundance: -; v_gene: TRBV7-2; j_gene: TRBJ2-7; CDR3aa: CASSSPRHGEQYF; CDR3nt: TGTGCCAGCAGCTCCCCCAGGCATGGCGAGCAGTACTTC
d_gene: -; abundance: -; v_gene: TRBV4-3; j_gene: TRBJ2-1; CDR3aa: CASSQGGPATVLHEQFF; CDR3nt: TGCGCCAGCAGCCAGGGCGGGCCCGCGACGGTTCTCCATGAGCAGTTCTTC
d_gene: -; abundance: -; v_gene: TRBV23-1; j_gene: TRBJ2-7; CDR3aa: CASSEIGVLYEQYF; CDR3nt: TGCGCCAGCAGTGAGATCGGGGTACTCTACGAGCAGTACTTC
d_gene: -; abundance: -; v_gene: TRBV27; j_gene: TRBJ2-7; CDR3aa: CASSLSSVREQYF; CDR3nt: TGTGCCAGCAGTTTATCGTCAGTTCGGGAGCAGTACTTC
d_gene: -; abundance: -; v_gene: TRBV5-6; j_gene: TRBJ2-7; CDR3aa: CASSLNIYEQYF; CDR3nt: TGTGCCAGCAGCTTGAACATCTACGAGCAGTACTTC
d_gene: -; abundance: -; v_gene: TRBV6-2/TRBV6-3; j_gene: TRBJ2-1; CDR3aa: CASSLAAEQFF; CDR3nt: TGTGCCAGCAGTTTGGCAGCTGAGCAGTTCTTC
d_gene: -; abundance: -; v_gene: TRBV20-1; j_gene: TRBJ1-2; CDR3aa: CSARRSQGEGYYGYTF; CDR3nt: TGCAGTGCTAGAAGATCACAGGGTGAAGGCTACTATGGCTACACCTTC
d_gene: -; abundance: -; v_gene: TRBV6-5; j_gene: TRBJ2-1; CDR3aa: CASSYLDEQFF; CDR3nt: TGTGCCAGCAGTTATCTTGATGAGCAGTTCTTC
d_gene: -; abundance: -; v_gene: TRBV14; j_gene: TRBJ2-2; CDR3aa: CASSQEPWNTGELFF; CDR3nt: TGTGCCAGCAGCCAAGAACCCTGGAACACCGGGGAGCTGTTTTTT
d_gene: TRBD2; abundance: -; v_gene: TRBV12-3/TRBV12-4; j_gene: TRBJ2-3; CDR3aa: CASRELAGGEDTQYF; CDR3nt: TGTGCCAGCAGAGAGCTAGCGGGAGGCGAAGATACGCAGTATTTT
d_gene: -; abundance: -; v_gene: TRBV20-1; j_gene: TRBJ2-1; CDR3aa: CSAPGMVDTDEQFF; CDR3nt: TGCAGTGCGCCCGGGATGGTAGATACGGATGAGCAGTTCTTC
d_gene: TRBD2; abundance: -; v_gene: TRBV5-6; j_gene: TRBJ2-7; CDR3aa: CASSLSASGILREQYF; CDR3nt: TGTGCCAGCAGCTTGTCGGCTAGCGGGATTCTCCGCGAGCAGTACTTC
d_gene: -; abundance: once; v_gene: TRBV2; j_gene: TRBJ1-5; CDR3aa: CASSAGTNNQPQHF; CDR3nt: TGTGCCAGCAGTGCCGGGACAAATAATCAGCCCCAGCATTTT
d_gene: -; abundance: -; v_gene: TRBV3-1; j_gene: TRBJ2-1; CDR3aa: CASSPRWGWASADEQFF; CDR3nt: TGTGCCAGCAGCCCAAGATGGGGGTGGGCTAGTGCGGATGAGCAGTTCTTC
d_gene: TRBD2; abundance: -; v_gene: TRBV7-9; j_gene: TRBJ2-7; CDR3aa: CASSSSSGRLSEQYF; CDR3nt: TGTGCCAGCAGCTCGTCTAGCGGGAGGTTAAGCGAGCAGTACTTC
d_gene: -; abundance: -; v_gene: TRBV9; j_gene: TRBJ1-1; CDR3aa: CASSVDSGNTEAFF; CDR3nt: TGTGCCAGCAGCGTAGATTCCGGAAACACTGAAGCTTTCTTT
d_gene: -; abundance: -; v_gene: TRBV5-6; j_gene: TRBJ2-5; CDR3aa: CASSLEGVETQYF; CDR3nt: TGTGCCAGCAGCTTGGAGGGGGTGGAGACCCAGTACTTC
d_gene: TRBD1; abundance: -; v_gene: TRBV27; j_gene: TRBJ1-4; CDR3aa: CASRQETGKLFF; CDR3nt: TGTGCCAGCAGACAAGAGACAGGGAAACTGTTTTTT
d_gene: -; abundance: -; v_gene: TRBV28; j_gene: TRBJ2-5; CDR3aa: CATGVSGQETQYF; CDR3nt: TGTGCCACAGGGGTTTCGGGGCAAGAGACCCAGTACTTC
d_gene: -; abundance: -; v_gene: TRBV7-8; j_gene: TRBJ2-3; CDR3aa: CASSRPTGPSTDTQYF; CDR3nt: TGTGCCAGCAGCCGTCCCACGGGACCAAGCACAGATACGCAGTATTTT
d_gene: TRBD2; abundance: -; v_gene: TRBV5-1; j_gene: TRBJ2-6; CDR3aa: CASSPITGGAGANVLTF; CDR3nt: TGCGCCAGCAGCCCGATTACGGGGGGAGCTGGGGCCAACGTCCTGACTTTC
d_gene: -; abundance: few; v_gene: TRBV30; j_gene: TRBJ2-7; CDR3aa: CAWSVRPTYEQYF; CDR3nt: TGTGCCTGGAGTGTACGTCCTACCTACGAGCAGTACTTC
d_gene: TRBD2; abundance: -; v_gene: TRBV9; j_gene: TRBJ2-5; CDR3aa: CASSPFTLRGGEGLQETQYF; CDR3nt: TGTGCCAGCAGCCCCTTCACACTTAGGGGAGGGGAGGGGCTCCAAGAGACCCAGTACTTC
d_gene: TRBD1; abundance: -; v_gene: TRBV12-5; j_gene: TRBJ1-2; CDR3aa: CASGMDRGQSYTF; CDR3nt: TGTGCTAGTGGCATGGACAGGGGGCAGAGCTACACCTTC
d_gene: TRBD2; abundance: -; v_gene: TRBV6-5; j_gene: TRBJ2-4; CDR3aa: CASSPPGSGRNIQYF; CDR3nt: TGTGCCAGCAGTCCGCCGGGGAGCGGGAGAAACATTCAGTACTTC
d_gene: -; abundance: -; v_gene: TRBV29-1; j_gene: TRBJ1-1; CDR3aa: CSVEDLLEAFF; CDR3nt: TGCAGCGTTGAAGATCTACTAGAAGCTTTCTTT
d_gene: TRBD2; abundance: -; v_gene: TRBV7-6; j_gene: TRBJ2-1; CDR3aa: CASSPTSGRSVEQFF; CDR3nt: TGTGCCAGCAGCCCGACTAGCGGGAGGTCGGTTGAGCAGTTCTTC
d_gene: -; abundance: -; v_gene: TRBV13; j_gene: TRBJ2-2; CDR3aa: CASSLENRATGELFF; CDR3nt: TGTGCCAGCAGCTTAGAGAACAGGGCCACCGGGGAGCTGTTTTTT
d_gene: -; abundance: -; v_gene: TRBV12-3/TRBV12-4; j_gene: TRBJ1-5; CDR3aa: CASSFGSRVNQPQHF; CDR3nt: TGTGCCAGCAGTTTCGGGTCCAGGGTCAATCAGCCCCAGCATTTT
d_gene: -; abundance: -; v_gene: TRBV29-1; j_gene: TRBJ1-2; CDR3aa: CSVLGDTFNYGYTF; CDR3nt: TGCAGCGTTCTGGGGGACACCTTTAACTATGGCTACACCTTC
d_gene: -; abundance: -; v_gene: TRBV7-9; j_gene: TRBJ2-1; CDR3aa: CASSWFEGEYNEQFF; CDR3nt: TGTGCCAGCAGCTGGTTCGAGGGGGAGTACAATGAGCAGTTCTTC
d_gene: -; abundance: -; v_gene: TRBV9; j_gene: TRBJ2-1; CDR3aa: CASSVGSDYEQFF; CDR3nt: TGTGCCAGCAGCGTAGGGAGCGATTATGAGCAGTTCTTC
d_gene: -; abundance: -; v_gene: TRBV18; j_gene: TRBJ1-5; CDR3aa: CASSPGVQPQHF; CDR3nt: TGTGCCAGCTCACCAGGGGTTCAGCCCCAGCATTTT
d_gene: TRBD1; abundance: -; v_gene: TRBV27; j_gene: TRBJ1-2; CDR3aa: CASRSLQGAQDYGYTF; CDR3nt: TGTGCCAGCAGGTCCCTACAGGGGGCGCAGGACTATGGCTACACCTTC
d_gene: -; abundance: -; v_gene: TRBV12-3/TRBV12-4; j_gene: TRBJ2-4; CDR3aa: CASSSDFKNIQYF; CDR3nt: TGTGCCAGCAGTTCGGACTTCAAAAACATTCAGTACTTC